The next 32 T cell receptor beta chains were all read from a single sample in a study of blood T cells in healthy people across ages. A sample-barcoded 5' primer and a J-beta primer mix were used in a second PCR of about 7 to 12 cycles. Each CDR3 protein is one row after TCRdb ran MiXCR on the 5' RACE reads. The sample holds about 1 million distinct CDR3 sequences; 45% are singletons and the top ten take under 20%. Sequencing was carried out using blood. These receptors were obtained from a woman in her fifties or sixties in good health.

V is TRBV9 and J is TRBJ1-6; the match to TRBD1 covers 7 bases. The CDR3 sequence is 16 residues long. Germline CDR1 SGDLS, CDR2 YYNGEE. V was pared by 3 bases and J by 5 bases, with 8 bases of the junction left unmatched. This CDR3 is CASSGRQGLDNSPLHF. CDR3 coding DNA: TGTGCCAGCAGCGGAAGACAGGGCTTAGATAATTCACCCCTCCACTTT. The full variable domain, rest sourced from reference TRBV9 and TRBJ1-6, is DSGVTQTPKHLITATGQRVTLRCSPRSGDLSVYWYQQSLDQGLQFLIQYYNGEERAKGNILERFSAQQFPDLHSELNLSSLELGDSALYFCASSGRQGLDNSPLHFGNGTRLTVT.

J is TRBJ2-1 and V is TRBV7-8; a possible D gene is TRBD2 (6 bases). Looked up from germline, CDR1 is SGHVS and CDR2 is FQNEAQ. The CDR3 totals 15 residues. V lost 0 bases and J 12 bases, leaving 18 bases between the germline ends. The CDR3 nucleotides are TGTGCCAGCAGCTTAGCGCAGGAGGGGTCGGTGGCGCAGTTCTTC. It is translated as CASSLAQEGSVAQFF.

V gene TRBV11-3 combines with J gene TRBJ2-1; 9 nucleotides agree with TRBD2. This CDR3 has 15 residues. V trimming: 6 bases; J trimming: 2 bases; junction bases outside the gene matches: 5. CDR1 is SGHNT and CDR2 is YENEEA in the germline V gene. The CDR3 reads CASSQSSGTYNEQFF. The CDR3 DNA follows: TGTGCCAGCAGTCAATCTAGCGGGACCTACAATGAGCAGTTCTTC.

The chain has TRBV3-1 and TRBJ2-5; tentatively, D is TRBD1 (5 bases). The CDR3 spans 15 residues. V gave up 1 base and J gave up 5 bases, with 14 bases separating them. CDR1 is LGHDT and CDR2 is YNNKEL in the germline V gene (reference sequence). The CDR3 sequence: CASSQGAGFGETQYF. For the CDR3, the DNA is TGTGCCAGCAGCCAAGGAGCAGGGTTTGGCGAGACCCAGTACTTC.

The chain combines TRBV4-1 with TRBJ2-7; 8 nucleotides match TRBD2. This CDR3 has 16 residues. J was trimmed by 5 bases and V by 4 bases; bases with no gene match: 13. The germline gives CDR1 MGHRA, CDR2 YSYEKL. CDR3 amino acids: CASSLKVETSGNEQYF. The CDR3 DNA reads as TGCGCCAGCAGCCTAAAAGTGGAAACTAGCGGTAACGAGCAGTACTTC.

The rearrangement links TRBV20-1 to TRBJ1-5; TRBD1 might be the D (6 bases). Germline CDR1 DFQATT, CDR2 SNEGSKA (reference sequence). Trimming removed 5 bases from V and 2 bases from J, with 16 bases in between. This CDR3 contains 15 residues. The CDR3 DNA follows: TGCAGTGCTGATTCTCAGGGGTCGGGCAATCAGCCCCAGCATTTT. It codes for CSADSQGSGNQPQHF.

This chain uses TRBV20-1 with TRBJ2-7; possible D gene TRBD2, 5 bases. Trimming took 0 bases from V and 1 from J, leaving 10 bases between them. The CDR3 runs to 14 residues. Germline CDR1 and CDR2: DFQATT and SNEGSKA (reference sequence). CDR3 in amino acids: CSARDAGVSYEQYF. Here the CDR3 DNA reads TGCAGTGCTAGAGATGCCGGGGTTTCCTACGAGCAGTACTTC.

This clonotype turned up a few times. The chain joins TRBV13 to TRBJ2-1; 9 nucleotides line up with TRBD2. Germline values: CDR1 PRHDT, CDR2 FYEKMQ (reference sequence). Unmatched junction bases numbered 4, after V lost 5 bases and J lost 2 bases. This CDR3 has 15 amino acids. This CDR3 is CASSQREVPYNEQFF. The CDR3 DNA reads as TGTGCCAGCAGCCAGCGGGAGGTCCCCTACAATGAGCAGTTCTTC.

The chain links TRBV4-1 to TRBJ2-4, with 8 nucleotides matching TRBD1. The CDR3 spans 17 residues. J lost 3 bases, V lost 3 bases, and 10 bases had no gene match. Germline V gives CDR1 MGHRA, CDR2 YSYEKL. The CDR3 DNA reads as TGCGCCAGCAGCCAGGAGAGACAGGGGTTCGGCAAAAACATTCAGTACTTC. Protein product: CASSQERQGFGKNIQYF.

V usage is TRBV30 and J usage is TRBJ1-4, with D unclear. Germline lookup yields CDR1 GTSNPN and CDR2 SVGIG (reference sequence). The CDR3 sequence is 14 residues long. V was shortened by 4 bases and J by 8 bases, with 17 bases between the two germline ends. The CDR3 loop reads CAWTTALLREKLFF. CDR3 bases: TGTGCCTGGACCACCGCTCTCTTGAGGGAAAAACTGTTTTTT.

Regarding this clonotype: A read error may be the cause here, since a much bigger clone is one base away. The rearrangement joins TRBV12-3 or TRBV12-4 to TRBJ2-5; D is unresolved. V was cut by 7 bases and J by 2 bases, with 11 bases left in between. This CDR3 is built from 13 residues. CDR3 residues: CASTPGGQETQYF. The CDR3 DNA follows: TGTGCCAGCACCCCAGGCGGACAAGAGACCCAGTACTTC.

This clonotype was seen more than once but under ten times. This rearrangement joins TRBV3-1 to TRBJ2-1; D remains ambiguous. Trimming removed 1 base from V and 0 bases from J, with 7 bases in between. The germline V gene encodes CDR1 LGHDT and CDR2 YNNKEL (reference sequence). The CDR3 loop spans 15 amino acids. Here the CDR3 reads CASSQVTYSYNEQFF. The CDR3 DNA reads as TGTGCCAGCAGCCAAGTGACTTACTCCTACAATGAGCAGTTCTTC.

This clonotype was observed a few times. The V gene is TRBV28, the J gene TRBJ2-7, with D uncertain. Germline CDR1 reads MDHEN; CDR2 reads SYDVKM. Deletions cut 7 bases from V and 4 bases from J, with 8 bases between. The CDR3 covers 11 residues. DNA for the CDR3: TGTGCCAGCACCTCCCGGTACGAGCAGTACTTC. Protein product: CASTSRYEQYF.

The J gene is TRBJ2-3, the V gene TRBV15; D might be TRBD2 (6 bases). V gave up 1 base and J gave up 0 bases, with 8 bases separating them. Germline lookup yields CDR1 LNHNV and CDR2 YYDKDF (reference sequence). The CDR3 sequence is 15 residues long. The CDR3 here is CATSRGTTSTDTQYF. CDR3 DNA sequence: TGTGCCACCAGCAGAGGGACTACCAGCACAGATACGCAGTATTTT.

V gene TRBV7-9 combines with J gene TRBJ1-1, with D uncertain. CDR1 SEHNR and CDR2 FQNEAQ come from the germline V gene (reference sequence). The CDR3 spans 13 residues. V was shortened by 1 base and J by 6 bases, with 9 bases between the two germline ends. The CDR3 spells CASSLGQAPEAFF. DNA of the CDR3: TGTGCCAGCAGCTTAGGGCAGGCCCCTGAAGCTTTCTTT.

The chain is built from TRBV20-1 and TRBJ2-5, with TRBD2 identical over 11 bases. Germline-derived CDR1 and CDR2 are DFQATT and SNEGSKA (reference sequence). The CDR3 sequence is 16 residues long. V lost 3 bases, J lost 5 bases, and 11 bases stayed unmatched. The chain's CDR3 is CSASVGLAGLGETQYF. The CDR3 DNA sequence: TGCAGTGCTAGCGTCGGACTAGCGGGTTTGGGGGAGACCCAGTACTTC.

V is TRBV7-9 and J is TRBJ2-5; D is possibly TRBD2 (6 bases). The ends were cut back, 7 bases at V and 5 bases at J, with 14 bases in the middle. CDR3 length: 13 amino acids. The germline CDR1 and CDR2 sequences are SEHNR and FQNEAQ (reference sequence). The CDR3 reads CASTPVGLETQYF. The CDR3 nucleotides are TGTGCCAGCACCCCGGTGGGACTGGAGACCCAGTACTTC.

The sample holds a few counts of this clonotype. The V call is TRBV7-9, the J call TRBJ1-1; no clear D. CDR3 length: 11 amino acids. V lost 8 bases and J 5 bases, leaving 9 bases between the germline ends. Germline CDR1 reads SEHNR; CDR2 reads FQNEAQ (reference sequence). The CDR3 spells CASGSITEAFF. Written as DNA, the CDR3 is TGTGCCAGCGGAAGTATAACTGAAGCTTTCTTT.

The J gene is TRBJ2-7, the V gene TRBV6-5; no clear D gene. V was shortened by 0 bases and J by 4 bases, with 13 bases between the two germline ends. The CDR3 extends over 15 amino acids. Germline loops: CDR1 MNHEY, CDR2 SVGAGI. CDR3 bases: TGTGCCAGCAGTTACTCCCGGACCCTCTCGTACGAGCAGTACTTC. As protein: CASSYSRTLSYEQYF.

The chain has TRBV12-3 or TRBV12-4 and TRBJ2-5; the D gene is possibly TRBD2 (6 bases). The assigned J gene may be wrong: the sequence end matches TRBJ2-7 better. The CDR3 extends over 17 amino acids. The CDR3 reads CASSRPGVRGGLYEQYF. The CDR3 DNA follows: TGTGCCAGCAGCCGCCCCGGGGTGCGGGGTGGATTATACGAGCAGTACTTC.

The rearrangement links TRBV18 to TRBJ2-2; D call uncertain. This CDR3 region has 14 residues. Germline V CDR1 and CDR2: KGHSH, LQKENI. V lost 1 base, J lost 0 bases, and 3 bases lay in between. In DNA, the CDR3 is TGTGCCAGCTCACCACAGGCGAACACCGGGGAGCTGTTTTTT. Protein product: CASSPQANTGELFF.

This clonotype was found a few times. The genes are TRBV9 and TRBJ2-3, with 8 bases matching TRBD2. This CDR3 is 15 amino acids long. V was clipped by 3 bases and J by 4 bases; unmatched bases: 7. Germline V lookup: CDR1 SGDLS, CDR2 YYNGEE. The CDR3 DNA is TGTGCCAGCAGCGGAAAAGCGGGAGTTCCAGATACGCAGTATTTT. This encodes CASSGKAGVPDTQYF.

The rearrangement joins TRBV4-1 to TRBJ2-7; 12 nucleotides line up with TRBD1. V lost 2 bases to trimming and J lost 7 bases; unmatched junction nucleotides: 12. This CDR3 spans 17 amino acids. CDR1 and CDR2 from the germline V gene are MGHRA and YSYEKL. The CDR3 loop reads CASSQRFSGTGGGEQYF. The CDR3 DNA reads TGCGCCAGCAGCCAACGTTTTTCCGGGACAGGGGGCGGAGAGCAGTACTTC.

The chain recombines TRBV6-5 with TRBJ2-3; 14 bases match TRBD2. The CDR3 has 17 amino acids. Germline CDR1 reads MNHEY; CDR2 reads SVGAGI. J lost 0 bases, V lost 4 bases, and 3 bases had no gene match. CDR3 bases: TGTGCCAGCAGTTGGACTAGCGGGAGGCCTAGCACAGATACGCAGTATTTT. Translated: CASSWTSGRPSTDTQYF.

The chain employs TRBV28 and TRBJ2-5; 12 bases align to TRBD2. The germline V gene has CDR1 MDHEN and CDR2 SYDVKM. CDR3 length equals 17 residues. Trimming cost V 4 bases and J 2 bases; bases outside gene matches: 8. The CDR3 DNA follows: TGTGCCAGCAGTTCCCTCCTAGCGGGGGGGTGGCAAGAGACCCAGTACTTC. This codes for CASSSLLAGGWQETQYF. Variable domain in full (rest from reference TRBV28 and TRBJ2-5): DVKVTQSSRYLVKRTGEKVFLECVQDMDHENMFWYRQDPGLGLRLIYFSYDVKMKEKGDIPEGYSVSREKKERFSLILESASTNQTSMYLCASSSLLAGGWQETQYFGPGTRLLVL.

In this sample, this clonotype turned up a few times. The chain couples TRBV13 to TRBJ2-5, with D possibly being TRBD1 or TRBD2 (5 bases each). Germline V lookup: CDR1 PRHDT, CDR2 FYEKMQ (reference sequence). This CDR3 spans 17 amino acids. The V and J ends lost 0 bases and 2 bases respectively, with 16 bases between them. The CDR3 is CASSLGLGTLEQETQYF. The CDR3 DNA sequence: TGTGCCAGCAGCTTAGGCCTCGGGACCCTCGAGCAAGAGACCCAGTACTTC.

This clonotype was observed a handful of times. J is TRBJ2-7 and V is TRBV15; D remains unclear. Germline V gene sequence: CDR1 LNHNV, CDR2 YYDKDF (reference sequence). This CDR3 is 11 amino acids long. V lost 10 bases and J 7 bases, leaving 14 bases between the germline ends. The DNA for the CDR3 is TGTGCCATTAAAGGGTCCAGAGAGCAGTACTTC. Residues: CAIKGSREQYF.

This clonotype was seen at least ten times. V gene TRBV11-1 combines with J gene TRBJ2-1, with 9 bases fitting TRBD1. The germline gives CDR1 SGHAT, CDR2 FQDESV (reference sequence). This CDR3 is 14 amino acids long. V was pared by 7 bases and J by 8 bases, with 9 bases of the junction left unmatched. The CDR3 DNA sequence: TGTGCCAGCACCATCGGACAGGGGTGGGATGAGCAGTTCTTC. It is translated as CASTIGQGWDEQFF.

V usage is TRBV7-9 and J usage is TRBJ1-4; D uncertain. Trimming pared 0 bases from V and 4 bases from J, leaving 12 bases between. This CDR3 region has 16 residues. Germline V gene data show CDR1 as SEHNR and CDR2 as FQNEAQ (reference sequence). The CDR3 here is CASSLARTGYNEKLFF. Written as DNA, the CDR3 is TGTGCCAGCAGCTTAGCGCGGACGGGCTATAATGAAAAACTGTTTTTT.

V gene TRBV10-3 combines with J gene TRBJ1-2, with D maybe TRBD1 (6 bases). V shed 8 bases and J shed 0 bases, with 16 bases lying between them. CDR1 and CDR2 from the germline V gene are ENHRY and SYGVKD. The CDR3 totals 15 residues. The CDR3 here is CAIQVEGESNYGYTF. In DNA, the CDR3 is TGTGCCATCCAAGTCGAGGGGGAATCTAACTATGGCTACACCTTC.

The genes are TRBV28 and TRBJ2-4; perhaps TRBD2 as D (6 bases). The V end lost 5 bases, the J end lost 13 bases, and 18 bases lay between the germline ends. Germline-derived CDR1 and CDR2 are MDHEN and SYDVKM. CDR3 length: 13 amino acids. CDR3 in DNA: TGTGCCAGCAGTGATTGGGGGGAGCTAGGGCAGTACTTC. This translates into CASSDWGELGQYF.

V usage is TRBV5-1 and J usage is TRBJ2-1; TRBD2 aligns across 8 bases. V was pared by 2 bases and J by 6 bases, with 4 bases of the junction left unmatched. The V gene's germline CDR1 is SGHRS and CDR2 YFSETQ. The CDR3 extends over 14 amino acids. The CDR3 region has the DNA TGCGCCAGCAGCTTCCTAGCGGGTTCCAATGAGCAGTTCTTC. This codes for CASSFLAGSNEQFF.